This T cell receptor (beta chain) was sequenced during a study of cytomegalovirus exposure and HLA in healthy donors. The study's findings and limits: Per a prior analysis, the majority of TCR beta V segments were productive roughly 87% or roughly 30% of the time.

CDR1 SGHNT and CDR2 YYREEE come from the germline V gene (reference sequence). V gave up 3 bases and J gave up 3 bases, with 12 bases separating them. The CDR3 extends over 14 amino acids. This clone was counted between two and nine times. Its target is not known. Primers for the PCR totalled 60 Vbeta and 13 Jbeta. Only in-frame clones appear in the TCRdb table, and some are missing; sequencing was by immunoSEQ multiplex PCR. The data show 160,000 or so clones, roughly 80% seen once. The V gene is TRBV5-4, the J gene TRBJ2-5; the D gene is possibly TRBD1 (8 bases). This sequence originates from a man over 45 in good health and CMV-seropositive. Sequencing was done on a sample of PBMCs. CDR3 coding DNA: TGTGCCAGCAGCTACAGGGGGGGAGAAGAGACCCAGTACTTC. Translating it yields CASSYRGGEETQYF.